This entry lists 24 T cell receptor beta chains sequenced from one sample in a study of blood T cell repertoires in COVID-19. The protocol was immunoSEQ multiplex PCR, while the TCRdb copy is restricted to in-frame clones and leaves out a portion. The profile covers 310,000 or so clones, with approximately 93% appearing a single time and about 2% taken by the ten largest. The sample was peripheral blood. The receptors originated from a woman in her thirties with COVID-19, enrolled during active disease.

The chain employs TRBV19 and TRBJ2-2, with 9 positions matching TRBD2. J was trimmed by 4 bases and V by 8 bases; bases with no gene match: 8. CDR1 is LNHDA and CDR2 is SQIVND in the germline V gene (reference sequence). The CDR3 consists of 15 residues. The CDR3 nucleotides are TGTGCCAGTCGCGATAGCGGGAGAGGCACCGGGGAGCTGTTTTTT. This codes for CASRDSGRGTGELFF.

V and J are TRBV11-2 and TRBJ2-7; 11 nucleotides match TRBD1. After removal of 4 bases from V and 7 bases from J, the junction contained 6 bases not matched to a gene. Germline CDR1 reads SGHAT; CDR2 reads FQNNGV. This CDR3 is built from 14 residues. The CDR3 here is CASSSDRGLWEQYF. As DNA, the CDR3 is TGTGCCAGCAGCTCGGACAGGGGGCTCTGGGAGCAGTACTTC.

The chain uses TRBV5-1 and TRBJ1-1, with 7 bases identical to TRBD1. CDR3 size: 15 residues. V dropped 4 bases and J dropped 2; count of bases not matched to a gene: 8. Germline CDR1 reads SGHRS; CDR2 reads YFSETQ. The CDR3 sequence is CASSPGQEPNTEAFF. CDR3 nucleotides: TGCGCCAGCAGCCCCGGACAGGAGCCTAACACTGAAGCTTTCTTT.

The rearrangement uses TRBV2 and TRBJ1-1; no definite D call. Germline lookup yields CDR1 SNHLY and CDR2 FYNNEI. V was cut by 0 bases and J by 10 bases, with 12 bases left in between. The CDR3 loop spans 13 amino acids. CDR3 residues: CASSEALGGLAFF. CDR3 DNA: TGTGCCAGCAGTGAAGCGCTGGGCGGGCTAGCTTTCTTT.

The V call is TRBV5-4, the J call TRBJ1-2, with D tentatively TRBD1 (6 bases). The CDR3 contains 13 residues. V was pared by 0 bases and J by 4 bases, with 7 bases between. The germline gives CDR1 SGHNT, CDR2 YYREEE (reference sequence). The CDR3 nucleotides are TGTGCCAGCAGCTTGGACAGGGTCTATGGCTACACCTTC. Amino acids: CASSLDRVYGYTF.

The V gene is TRBV7-9, the J gene TRBJ2-7; 8 positions match TRBD1. Germline CDR1 reads SEHNR; CDR2 reads FQNEAQ (reference sequence). The CDR3 length is 16 residues. The J segment lost 1 base and the V segment lost 5 bases, leaving 10 bases of the junction unmatched. The DNA for the CDR3 is TGTGCCAGCAGCCTTCGGGCAGGGGGCGGGTCCTACGAGCAGTACTTC. Residues: CASSLRAGGGSYEQYF.

The V and J genes are TRBV2 and TRBJ2-3; 7 positions agree with TRBD2. V lost 2 bases, J lost 6 bases, and 11 bases stayed unmatched. CDR1 is SNHLY, CDR2 FYNNEI, per germline. The CDR3 loop spans 16 amino acids. CDR3 loop: CASSEKPGLVRDTQYF. The CDR3, as DNA: TGTGCCAGCAGTGAAAAGCCCGGACTAGTTCGGGATACGCAGTATTTT.

The V call is TRBV7-2, the J call TRBJ1-4; 7 bases align to TRBD1. Germline assignment: CDR1 SGHTA and CDR2 FQGNSA. The CDR3 is 16 residues long. V lost 1 base and J lost 3; bases outside the gene matches: 5. The CDR3 sequence: CASSLVNRGANEKLFF. Here the CDR3 DNA reads TGTGCCAGCAGCTTAGTAAACAGGGGTGCTAATGAAAAACTGTTTTTT.

This clone was seen just once. The V gene is TRBV29-1, the J gene TRBJ1-2, with D perhaps TRBD1 (5 bases). The CDR3 covers 13 residues. Germline V CDR1 and CDR2: SQVTM, ANQGSEA. Trimming shortened V by 3 bases and J by 7 bases, and 15 bases separated the two germline ends. Here the CDR3 reads CSVDMEGNFGYTF. Written as DNA, the CDR3 is TGCAGCGTTGACATGGAGGGGAATTTTGGCTACACCTTC.

This chain joins TRBV5-1 and TRBJ1-5, with 10 bases matching TRBD1. The CDR3 sequence is 16 residues long. With 0 bases clipped from V and 2 bases from J, the junction kept 2 bases outside the gene matches. Germline CDR1 and CDR2: SGHRS and YFSETQ. The CDR3 region is CASSLEGTGGNQPQHF. The CDR3 DNA is TGCGCCAGCAGCTTGGAAGGGACAGGGGGCAATCAGCCCCAGCATTTT.

The V gene is TRBV15, the J gene TRBJ2-2, with 9 bases identical to TRBD1. Germline CDR1 reads LNHNV; CDR2 reads YYDKDF (reference sequence). After removal of 1 base from V and 0 bases from J, the junction contained 6 bases not matched to a gene. The CDR3 runs 18 residues. The DNA of the CDR3 is TGTGCCACCAGCAGAGTCTCAACAGGGGGCGCGAACACCGGGGAGCTGTTTTTT. Translating it yields CATSRVSTGGANTGELFF.

The chain employs TRBV2 and TRBJ1-2, with 9 bases aligning to TRBD1. Germline assignment: CDR1 SNHLY and CDR2 FYNNEI. V gave up 6 bases and J gave up 0 bases; unmatched junction bases: 2. The CDR3 consists of 14 residues. The CDR3 reads CASRGQGTNYGYTF. The CDR3 nucleotides are TGTGCCAGCAGAGGACAGGGGACTAACTATGGCTACACCTTC.

This chain links TRBV9 with TRBJ1-2; TRBD1 might be the D (5 bases). Germline V gene sequence: CDR1 SGDLS, CDR2 YYNGEE. V was shortened by 0 bases and J by 4 bases, with 13 bases between the two germline ends. The CDR3 contains 15 residues. As DNA, the CDR3 is TGTGCCAGCAGCGTAGGGGGCAGTGACTCCTATGGCTACACCTTC. Its translation: CASSVGGSDSYGYTF.

V is TRBV19 and J is TRBJ1-1; D possibly corresponds to TRBD1 (5 bases). The V and J ends lost 5 bases and 1 base respectively, with 8 bases between them. The germline V gene encodes CDR1 LNHDA and CDR2 SQIVND (reference sequence). The length of the CDR3 is 13 residues. In DNA form, the CDR3 reads TGTGCCAGTAGTCCGCAGGGGAACACTGAAGCTTTCTTT. Its translation: CASSPQGNTEAFF.

The V and J genes are TRBV29-1 and TRBJ2-1; 7 bases match TRBD1. There are 13 residues in the CDR3. The trim removed 3 bases at V and 5 bases at J, leaving 4 bases unmatched. The germline V gene encodes CDR1 SQVTM and CDR2 ANQGSEA. Here the CDR3 DNA reads TGCAGCGTTGAGACAGGGACCAACAATGAGCAGTTCTTC. This codes for CSVETGTNNEQFF.

The V call is TRBV9, the J call TRBJ1-2; no firm D call. This CDR3 is built from 12 residues. CDR1 and CDR2 from the germline V gene are SGDLS and YYNGEE. V shed 0 bases and J shed 3 bases, with 3 bases lying between them. CDR3 bases: TGTGCCAGCAGCGTAGCGGACTATGGCTACACCTTC. The encoded protein is CASSVADYGYTF.

The rearrangement links TRBV30 to TRBJ1-1, with D maybe TRBD1 (6 bases). The CDR3 spans 13 residues. Germline V gene lookup returns CDR1 GTSNPN and CDR2 SVGIG (reference sequence). Trimming removed 2 bases from V and 1 base from J, with 8 bases in between. This CDR3 reads CAWSTGTNTEAFF. In nucleotides, the CDR3 is TGTGCCTGGAGTACAGGGACGAACACTGAAGCTTTCTTT.

The chain recombines TRBV19 with TRBJ1-5; D not certain. The CDR3 has 15 residues. Between the trimmed V and J ends, which lost 3 bases and 4 bases, there was a span of 13 bases. Germline V gene sequence: CDR1 LNHDA, CDR2 SQIVND (reference sequence). Written as DNA, the CDR3 is TGTGCCAGTAGTATTTGGAGTAAGGCTAATCAGCCCCAGCATTTT. It encodes CASSIWSKANQPQHF.

This clone was recorded only once. The chain links TRBV3-1 (or the pseudogene TRBV3-2) to TRBJ1-1; no definite D call. The V and J ends lost 6 bases and 0 bases respectively, with 14 bases between them. Germline V gene sequence: CDR1 LGHDT, CDR2 YNNKEL (reference sequence). This CDR3 contains 15 residues. Here the CDR3 DNA reads TGTGCCAGCAGAAAATCCGGGTTAATGAACACTGAAGCTTTCTTT. Protein sequence: CASRKSGLMNTEAFF.

The chain carries TRBV4-2 and TRBJ2-1, with TRBD1 matching over 7 bases. Germline V gene sequence: CDR1 LGHNA, CDR2 YNFKEQ. The V gene end was trimmed by 1 base and the J gene end by 3 bases; junction bases not matched to a gene: 9. CDR3 length: 17 amino acids. The CDR3 nucleotides read TGTGCCAGCAGCCAAGCTACGACAGGGATGGTCTACAATGAGCAGTTCTTC. It codes for CASSQATTGMVYNEQFF.

The V gene is TRBV2, the J gene TRBJ1-6; D is perhaps TRBD1 (5 bases). V lost 5 bases to trimming and J lost 10 bases, with 12 bases between them. Per the germline V gene, CDR1 is SNHLY and CDR2 is FYNNEI. The CDR3 is made up of 13 amino acids. This chain's CDR3 is CASSPRVESPLHF. CDR3 coding DNA: TGTGCCAGCAGTCCCAGGGTGGAATCACCCCTCCACTTT.

The genes are TRBV9 and TRBJ2-3; 8 bases are a match to TRBD1. The germline V gene encodes CDR1 SGDLS and CDR2 YYNGEE. Unmatched junction bases numbered 7, after V lost 4 bases and J lost 3 bases. This CDR3 has 15 amino acids. The CDR3, as DNA: TGTGCCAGCAGCCCGCAGGGGGCGCGAACAGATACGCAGTATTTT. Encoded protein: CASSPQGARTDTQYF.

The chain combines TRBV5-1 with TRBJ2-1; 8 bases align to TRBD1. The CDR3 totals 15 residues. Germline V gene sequence: CDR1 SGHRS, CDR2 YFSETQ. The junction had 7 bases not matched to a gene; V was cut back by 4 bases and J by 4 bases. CDR3 amino acids: CASSGGTGGYNEQFF. The CDR3 DNA follows: TGCGCCAGCAGCGGCGGGACAGGAGGATACAATGAGCAGTTCTTC.

This rearrangement joins TRBV2 to TRBJ2-1, with 8 positions matching TRBD1. Germline CDR1 SNHLY, CDR2 FYNNEI. Trimming cost V 5 bases and J 7 bases; bases outside gene matches: 10. The CDR3 consists of 15 residues. Here the CDR3 reads CASSQDRGRGNEQFF. CDR3 DNA sequence: TGTGCCAGCAGTCAAGACAGGGGAAGAGGGAATGAGCAGTTCTTC.